This T cell receptor (beta chain) comes out of a study of T cell responses to AZD1222 COVID-19 vaccine (dated by TCRdb to the early 2020s). Concerning the study at large: A total of 230 to 250 trial participants underwent TCR sequencing, of whom approximately 210 received two doses of AZD1222 and some 26 received two doses of the MenACWY control vaccine. Trial participants were enrolled into age subgroups of 18-55, 56-69 and 70-plus years, which contained around 150, 28 and 57 TCR-sequenced participants, respectively. Overall results and qualifications from the work: Nearly half of unique spike-specific TCRs reportedly recognized epitopes outside regions mutated in the B.1.351 and B.1.1.7 variants. Conclusions about previously exposed vaccinees were limited because only six AZD1222 recipients were SARS-CoV-2 seropositive at baseline. The whole spike protein was spanned by vaccine-associated CD4 TCRs, and dominant responses were seen in regions 160-218 and 743-854. Because no day 14 peak-response samples were available, repertoires were characterized only after the peak T cell response. Most participants were white British and females outnumbered males, and the authors suggested that clonal diversity may have been underestimated. Spike-specific TCR breadth and depth rose significantly after two AZD1222 doses compared with day 0 and with MenACWY recipients. In the small 56-69-year group, the increase in depth fell short of significance, most likely because of low power.

Read against the paper, the sample's time point label means: about 28 days (+/-7) after the second vaccine dose. Because spike-specific TCR depth and breadth did not differ between the two schedules, AZD1222 recipients who got a second dose at roughly 4 weeks were pooled with those who got a second dose at roughly 12 weeks. Vaccinee samples came from UK trials COV001 and COV002, including a single-blind randomized controlled phase 2/3 trial of AZD1222 (ChAdOx1 nCoV-19) in healthy adults. Trial participant PBMC samples were collected at day 0 and day 28 after the second dose for TCRbeta chain sequencing. Concerning this clone: There is no known antigen for this receptor. Base quality data are lacking; no much larger clone is found one base away.

Trimming accounts for 2 bases at V and 5 bases at J, while the number of junction bases matched to no gene is 2. As encoded in the germline V gene, CDR1 is MNHEY while CDR2 is SVGAGI. The CDR3 sequence holds 13 residues, the cysteine and phenylalanine included. The DNA shown is the 39-base CDR3, in frame from base 1. The CDR3 regions of human TCRbeta chains were analyzed by immunosequencing. The study's processing was this. TCRs in the repertoires were matched against a reference library of SARS-CoV-2-specific TCRs that had been generated with the MIRA antigen-specificity platform. Breadth was defined as the fraction of unique TCRs that were SARS-CoV-2-associated. Depth was defined as the fraction of total T cells that were SARS-CoV-2-associated. Each spike-specific TCR was assigned to its reactive spike region and to a CD4 or CD8 class using the MIRA data. Log10-transformed breadth and depth values were compared by one-way ANOVA with Sidak's multiple comparisons tests. TCRdb stores this immuneACCESS table with in-frame sequences only. Part of the clones is absent; in the studies checked, under half of the shortfall reflects unresolved V genes, and no reason is known for the rest. V and J calls plus clone size are reproduced from that table; the DNA served to infer D and trimming. Here the sample has 180,000 or so clones; 70% to 90% occur a single time. The ten biggest clones cover approximately 26% of the sample.

This clonotype was sampled from an adult who received the AZD1222 COVID-19 vaccine. Sequenced material: peripheral blood, taken 28 days after the second AZD1222 dose. The chain uses TRBV6-5 and TRBJ2-5; 7 of the junction bases match TRBD2. The CDR3 reads CASSYGGDETQYF. The DNA sequence is given as TGTGCCAGCAGTTACGGGGGGGACGAGACCCAGTACTTC.